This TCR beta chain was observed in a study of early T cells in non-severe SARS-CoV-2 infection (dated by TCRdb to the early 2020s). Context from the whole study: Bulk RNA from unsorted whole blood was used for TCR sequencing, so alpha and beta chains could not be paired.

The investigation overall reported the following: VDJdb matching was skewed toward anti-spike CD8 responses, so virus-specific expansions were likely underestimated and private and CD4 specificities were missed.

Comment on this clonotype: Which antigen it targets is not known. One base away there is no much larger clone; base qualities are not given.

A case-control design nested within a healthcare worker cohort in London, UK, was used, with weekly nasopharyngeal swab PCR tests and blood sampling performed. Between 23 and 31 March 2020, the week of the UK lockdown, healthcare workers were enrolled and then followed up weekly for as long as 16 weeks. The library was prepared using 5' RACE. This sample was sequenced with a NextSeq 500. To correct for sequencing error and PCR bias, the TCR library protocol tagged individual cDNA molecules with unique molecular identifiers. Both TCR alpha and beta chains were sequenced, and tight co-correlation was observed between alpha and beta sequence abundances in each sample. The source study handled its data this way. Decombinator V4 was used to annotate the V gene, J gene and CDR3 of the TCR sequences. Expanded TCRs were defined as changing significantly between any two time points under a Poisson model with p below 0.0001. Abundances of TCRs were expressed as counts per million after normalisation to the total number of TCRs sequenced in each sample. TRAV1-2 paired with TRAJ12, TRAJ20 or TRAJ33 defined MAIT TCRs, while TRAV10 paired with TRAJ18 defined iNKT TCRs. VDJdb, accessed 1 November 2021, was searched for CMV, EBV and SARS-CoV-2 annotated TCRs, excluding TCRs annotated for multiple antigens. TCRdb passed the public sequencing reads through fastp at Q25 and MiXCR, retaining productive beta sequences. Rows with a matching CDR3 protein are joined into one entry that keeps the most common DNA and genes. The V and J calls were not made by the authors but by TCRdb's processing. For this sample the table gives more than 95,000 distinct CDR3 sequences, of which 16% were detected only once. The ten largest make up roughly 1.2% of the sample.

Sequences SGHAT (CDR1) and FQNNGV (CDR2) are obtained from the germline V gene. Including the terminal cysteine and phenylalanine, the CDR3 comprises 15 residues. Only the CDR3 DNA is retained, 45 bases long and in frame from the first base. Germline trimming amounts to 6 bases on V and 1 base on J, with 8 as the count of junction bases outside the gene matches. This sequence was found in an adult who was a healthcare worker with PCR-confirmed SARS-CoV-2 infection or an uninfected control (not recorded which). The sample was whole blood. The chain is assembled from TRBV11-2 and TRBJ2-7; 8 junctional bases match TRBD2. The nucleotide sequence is TGTGCCAGCAGAACGGTAGCGGGGCCTTCCTACGAGCAGTACTTC. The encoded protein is CASRTVAGPSYEQYF.